This TCR beta chain was recorded in a study of cytomegalovirus exposure and HLA in healthy donors. At the level of the study: The study placed less than 90% of its approximately 400 genotyped donors in the Caucasian-associated ancestry cluster. The study's findings and limits: Productive status was seen about 90% or about 30% of the time for most TCR beta V segments in an earlier analysis.

Of note for this clone: Its antigen is not identified. At one of its ends the junction is not consistent with the germline gene, which may arise from a read error.

Each of the donors was a healthy bone marrow donor. The PCR was carried out with 60 Vbeta primers and 13 Jbeta primers. The data were produced by immunoSEQ multiplex PCR, yet TCRdb's version contains in-frame clones alone and is incomplete. The sample has under 150,000 clones, 65% to 80% seen once. The CDR3 consists of 17 residues. CDR1 MNHEY and CDR2 SMNVEV come from the germline V gene (reference sequence). The chain employs TRBV27 and TRBJ2-5; 9 bases agree with TRBD1. The material sequenced was PBMCs. The source is a woman between 35 and 50 years old in good health and CMV-seronegative. The CDR3 nucleotides are TGTGCCAGCAGTCCAACCTTTCCGGGACAGGGATACCCTTGTCCGCACTTC. It translates to CASSPTFPGQGYPCPHF.